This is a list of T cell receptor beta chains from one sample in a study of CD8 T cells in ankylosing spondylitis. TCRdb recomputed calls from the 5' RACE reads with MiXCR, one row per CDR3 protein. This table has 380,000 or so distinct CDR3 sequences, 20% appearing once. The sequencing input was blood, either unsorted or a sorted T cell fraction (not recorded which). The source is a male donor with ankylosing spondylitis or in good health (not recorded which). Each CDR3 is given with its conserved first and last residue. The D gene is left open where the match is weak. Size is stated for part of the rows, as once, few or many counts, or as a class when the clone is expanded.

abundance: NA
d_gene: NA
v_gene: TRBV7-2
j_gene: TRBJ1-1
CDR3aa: CASSLVDQEFAEAFF
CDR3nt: TGTGCCAGCAGCTTAGTTGATCAGGAATTCGCTGAAGCTTTCTTT

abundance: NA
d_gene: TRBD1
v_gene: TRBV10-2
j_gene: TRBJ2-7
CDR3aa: CASSDLQGHYEQYF
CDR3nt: TGCGCCAGCAGTGACTTACAGGGGCACTACGAGCAGTACTTC

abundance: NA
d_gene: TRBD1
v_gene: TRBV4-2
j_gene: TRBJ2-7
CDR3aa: CASSQDGTGGSYEQYF
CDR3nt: TGTGCCAGCAGCCAAGACGGGACAGGGGGCTCCTACGAGCAGTACTTC

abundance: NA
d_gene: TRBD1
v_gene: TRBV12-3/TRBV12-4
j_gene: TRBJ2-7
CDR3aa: CASSPRQGGNEQYF
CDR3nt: TGTGCCAGCAGCCCCCGACAGGGGGGCAACGAGCAGTACTTC

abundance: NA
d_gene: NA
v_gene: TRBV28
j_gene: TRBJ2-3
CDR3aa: CASSGVSPSTDTQYF
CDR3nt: TGTGCCAGCAGTGGGGTCTCTCCTAGCACAGATACGCAGTATTTT

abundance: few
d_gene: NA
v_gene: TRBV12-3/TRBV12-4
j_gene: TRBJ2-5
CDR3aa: CASGPTPGPQETQYF
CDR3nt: TGTGCCAGCGGACCGACTCCGGGACCTCAAGAGACCCAGTACTTC

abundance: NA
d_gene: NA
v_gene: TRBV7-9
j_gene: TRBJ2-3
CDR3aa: CASSLVFSDTQYF
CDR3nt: TGTGCCAGCAGCTTAGTATTTTCCGATACGCAGTATTTT

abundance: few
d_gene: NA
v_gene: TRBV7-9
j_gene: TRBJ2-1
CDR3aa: CASSLAQGRAQFF
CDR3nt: TGTGCCAGCAGCTTAGCGCAGGGCAGGGCCCAGTTCTTC

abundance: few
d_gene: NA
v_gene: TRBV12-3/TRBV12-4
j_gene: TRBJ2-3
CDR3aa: CASSYISDTQYF
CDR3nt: TGTGCCAGCAGCTATATCTCAGATACGCAGTATTTT

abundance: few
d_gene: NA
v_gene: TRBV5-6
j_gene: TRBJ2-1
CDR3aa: CASSPRGVAYNEQFF
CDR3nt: TGTGCCAGCAGCCCGAGGGGGGTAGCATACAATGAGCAGTTCTTC

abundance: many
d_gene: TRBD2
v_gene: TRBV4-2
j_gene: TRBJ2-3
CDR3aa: CASSQVLGLAGGMQYF
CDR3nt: TGTGCCAGCAGCCAAGTGCTGGGACTAGCGGGGGGTATGCAGTATTTT

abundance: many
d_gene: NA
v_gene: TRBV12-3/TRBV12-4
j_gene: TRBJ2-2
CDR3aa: CASRPSGTGELFF
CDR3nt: TGTGCCAGCAGACCCTCGGGAACCGGGGAGCTGTTTTTT

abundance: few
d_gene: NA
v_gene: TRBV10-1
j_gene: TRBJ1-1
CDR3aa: CASSELQGFSEAFF
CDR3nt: TGCGCCAGCAGTGAGTTGCAGGGTTTTTCTGAAGCTTTCTTT

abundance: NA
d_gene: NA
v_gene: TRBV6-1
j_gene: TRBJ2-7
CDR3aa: CASSQTPRAYEQYF
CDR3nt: TGTGCCAGCAGCCAGACTCCGCGCGCTTACGAGCAGTACTTC

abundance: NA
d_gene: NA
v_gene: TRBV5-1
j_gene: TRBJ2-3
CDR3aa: CASSLDGQNTDTQYF
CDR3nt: TGCGCCAGCAGCTTGGATGGACAGAACACAGATACGCAGTATTTT

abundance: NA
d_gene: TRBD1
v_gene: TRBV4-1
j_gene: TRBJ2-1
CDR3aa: CASSPGQGALPAMEEQFF
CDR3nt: TGCGCCAGCAGCCCAGGACAGGGAGCACTTCCCGCGATGGAGGAGCAGTTCTTC

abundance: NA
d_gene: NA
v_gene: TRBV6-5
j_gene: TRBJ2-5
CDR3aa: CASSSTVTGETQYF
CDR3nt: TGTGCCAGCAGTTCGACAGTTACGGGGGAGACCCAGTACTTC

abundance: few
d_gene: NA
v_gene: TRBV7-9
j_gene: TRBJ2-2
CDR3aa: CASSGSPINTGELFF
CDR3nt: TGTGCCAGCAGCGGTAGCCCGATAAACACCGGGGAGCTGTTTTTT

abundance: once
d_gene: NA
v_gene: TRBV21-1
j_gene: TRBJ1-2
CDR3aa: CASAPRGGPSRVTGYTF
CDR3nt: TGTGCCAGCGCACCTAGGGGGGGCCCAAGCAGGGTGACTGGCTACACCTTC

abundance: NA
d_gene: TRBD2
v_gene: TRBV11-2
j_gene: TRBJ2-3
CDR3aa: CASSLGSGGADTQYF
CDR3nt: TGTGCCAGCAGCTTAGGGAGCGGGGGGGCAGATACGCAGTATTTT

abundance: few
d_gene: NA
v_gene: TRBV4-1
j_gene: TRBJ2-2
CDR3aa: CASSQDDTGELFF
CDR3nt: TGCGCCAGCAGCCAAGATGACACCGGGGAGCTGTTTTTT

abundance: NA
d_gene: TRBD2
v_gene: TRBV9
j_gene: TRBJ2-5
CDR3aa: CASSATSGAGETQYF
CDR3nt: TGTGCCAGCAGCGCGACTAGCGGGGCGGGAGAGACCCAGTACTTC

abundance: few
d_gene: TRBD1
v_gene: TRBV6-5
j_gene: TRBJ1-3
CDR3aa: CASSYLRDSAGNTIYF
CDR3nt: TGTGCCAGCAGTTACTTACGGGACAGTGCTGGAAACACCATATATTTT

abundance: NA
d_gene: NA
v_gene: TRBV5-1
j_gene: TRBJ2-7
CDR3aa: CASRVVSGTYEQYF
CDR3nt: TGCGCCAGCAGAGTTGTATCGGGGACCTACGAGCAGTACTTC

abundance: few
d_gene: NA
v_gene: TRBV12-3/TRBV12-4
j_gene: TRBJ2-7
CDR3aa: CASAVGYEQYF
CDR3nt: TGTGCCAGCGCCGTAGGCTACGAGCAGTACTTC

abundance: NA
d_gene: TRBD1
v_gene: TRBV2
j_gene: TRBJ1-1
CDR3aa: CASNTGGTNTEAFF
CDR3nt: TGTGCCAGCAATACAGGGGGGACGAACACTGAAGCTTTCTTT

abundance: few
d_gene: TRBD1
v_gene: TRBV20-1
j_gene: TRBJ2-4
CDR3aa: CSAYGQGLYF
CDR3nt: TGCAGTGCCTACGGACAGGGACTGTACTTC

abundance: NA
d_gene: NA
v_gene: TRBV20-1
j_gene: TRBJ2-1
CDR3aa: CSAPRLESSYNEQFF
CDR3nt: TGCAGTGCCCCTCGCCTAGAGAGCTCCTACAATGAGCAGTTCTTC

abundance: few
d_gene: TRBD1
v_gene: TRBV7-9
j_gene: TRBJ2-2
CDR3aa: CASSLTPGTGVTGELFF
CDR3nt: TGTGCCAGCAGCTTAACCCCCGGGACAGGGGTCACCGGGGAGCTGTTTTTT

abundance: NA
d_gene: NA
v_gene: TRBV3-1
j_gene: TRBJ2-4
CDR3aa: CASSQAEGPVAKNIQYF
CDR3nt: TGTGCCAGCAGCCAAGCGGAGGGTCCTGTCGCCAAAAACATTCAGTACTTC

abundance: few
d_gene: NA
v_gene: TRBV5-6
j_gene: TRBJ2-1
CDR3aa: CASSLWPSYNEQFF
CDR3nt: TGTGCCAGCAGCTTATGGCCCTCCTACAATGAGCAGTTCTTC

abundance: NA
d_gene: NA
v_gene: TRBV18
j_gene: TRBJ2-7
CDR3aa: CASSTGPLYEQYF
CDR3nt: TGTGCCAGCTCAACCGGGCCCCTTTACGAGCAGTACTTC

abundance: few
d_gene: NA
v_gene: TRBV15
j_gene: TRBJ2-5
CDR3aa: CATSRGGDLPTQYF
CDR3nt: TGTGCCACCAGCAGAGGTGGGGACCTGCCGACCCAGTACTTC

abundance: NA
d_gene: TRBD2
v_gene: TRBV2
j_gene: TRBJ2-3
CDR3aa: CASRSGGLSTDTQYF
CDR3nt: TGTGCCAGCAGGAGCGGGGGCCTTAGCACAGATACGCAGTATTTT

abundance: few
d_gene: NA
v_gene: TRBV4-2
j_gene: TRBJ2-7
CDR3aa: CASSRSAIRTSSHEQYF
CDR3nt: TGTGCCAGCAGCCGCAGCGCTATACGTACTAGTTCCCACGAGCAGTACTTC

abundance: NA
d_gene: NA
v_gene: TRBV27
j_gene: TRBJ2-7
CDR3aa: CASSLSSLGEQYF
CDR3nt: TGTGCCAGCAGTTTATCGTCCCTCGGAGAGCAGTACTTC

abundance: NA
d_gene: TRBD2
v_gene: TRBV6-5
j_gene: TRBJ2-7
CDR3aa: CASSYSRLAGNEQYF
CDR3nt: TGTGCCAGCAGTTACTCGAGGCTAGCGGGTAACGAGCAGTACTTC